This TCR beta chain was retrieved from a study of blood T cell repertoires in COVID-19 (TCRdb year 2020). Looking at the study overall: The collaborator samples originated in the United States, Italy and Spain and spanned the acute and convalescent phases of COVID-19. The material from the prospective study consisted of cDNA or gDNA derived from T cells, B-cell-depleted T cells, or PBMCs. Subjects who had been exposed to COVID-19, were actively infected with it, or had recovered from it provided the deeply sampled blood TCRbeta repertoires that made up the dataset. The repertoires were released in a freely available public database intended as a resource for research on the immune response to SARS-CoV-2. The samples were drawn from the first 160 participants of the ongoing ImmuneRACE study and from 1,254 subjects provided by 6 global collaborators. A de-identified subject ID, COVID-19 status, age in years and sex were almost always included in the sample metadata. Where available, HLA class I and class II types were taken from metadata supplied by the sample provider and were not determined by assay-based typing.

This clone was detected only a few times. The antigen it binds to is not known. Nothing much larger sits one base from this clone, and base qualities are not available. Compared with germline, V lacks 4 bases and J lacks 5 bases; bases without a gene match: 3. The CDR3 measures 13 amino acids from cysteine to phenylalanine. Only CDR3 DNA is held: 39 bases, read in frame from base 1. The germline V gene provides CDR1 SGHTA and CDR2 FQGNSA. The collaborating institutions used their own protocols to collect whole blood in K2EDTA tubes. Collaborator samples were shipped for TCRbeta analysis as frozen whole blood, isolated PBMCs, or DNA extracted from either sample type. TCRbeta CDR3 regions were amplified from genomic DNA by means of the immunoSEQ Assay, a bias-controlled multiplex PCR. Per the original workflow: The number of nucleated cells in each sample was estimated by amplification of reference gene primers within the assay. To quantify the absolute abundance of each unique TCRbeta CDR3 rearrangement, sequence reads were collapsed and filtered. For each sample, productive Simpson clonality was calculated by taking the square root of Simpson's diversity index across productive rearrangements. Here the immuneACCESS table is served through TCRdb, limited to in-frame sequences with V and J called. Missing clones are a known gap in these copies; in checked studies unresolved V genes cover under half, and the rest lacks a known reason. The V and J calls and the clone size are those of that table, but D and trimming were determined from the DNA. In this sample the table shows 200,000 to 300,000 clones, roughly 86% of which occur a single time. In total, the top ten clones hold around 0.67% of the sample.

Overall study results and their limits: Clinical and demographic metadata were provided uncurated, with the amount varying by source and participant.

The receptor comes from a human donor in a cohort sampled during active COVID-19. Material: peripheral blood. The V and J genes are TRBV7-2 and TRBJ1-1, with TRBD1 identical over 8 junction bases. The DNA sequence follows: TGTGCCAGCAGCTGGACAGGGAGGACTGAAGCTTTCTTT. It is translated as CASSWTGRTEAFF.